A selection of T cell receptor beta chains follows, all from one sample in a study of shared clonotypes between healthy human individuals. Assay: immunoSEQ multiplex PCR; the TCRdb copy retains only in-frame clones and omits some. Seen here are 2 million to 2.5 million clones, around 95% observed once, and the top ten hold around 0.13%. The sequenced sample was naive CD4+ T cells sorted from blood. Receptor source: a man aged 18 to 30 in good health. The CDR3 runs from the conserved cysteine through the conserved F or W. Fields, in order: D gene, clone size, V gene, J gene, CDR3 protein, CDR3 DNA. A D gene is named only where the DNA matches it firmly. The size of a clone is reported for some rows only, either as once, few or many, or as a class for expanded clones.

>NA|NA|TRBV6-5|TRBJ2-2
CASSYSARVGTGELFF
TGTGCCAGCAGTTACAGCGCTCGGGTTGGCACCGGGGAGCTGTTTTTT
>TRBD1|NA|TRBV30|TRBJ2-6
CAWSVRDRLSGANVLTF
TGTGCCTGGAGTGTCCGGGACAGGCTCTCTGGGGCCAACGTCCTGACTTTC
>TRBD2|NA|TRBV18|TRBJ2-1
CASSPLASGTTYNEQFF
TGTGCCAGCTCACCATTGGCTAGCGGGACCACCTACAATGAGCAGTTCTTC
>TRBD1|NA|TRBV7-2|TRBJ1-1
CASSLGTGMNTEAFF
TGTGCCAGCAGCTTAGGGACAGGAATGAACACTGAAGCTTTCTTT
>NA|NA|TRBV19|TRBJ1-5
CASSMSDNQPQHF
TGTGCCAGTAGTATGTCCGACAATCAGCCCCAGCATTTT
>NA|once|TRBV19|TRBJ1-2
CASTSTGEPGNGYTF
TGTGCCAGTACTAGCACAGGAGAGCCCGGAAATGGCTACACCTTC
>NA|NA|TRBV6-5|TRBJ2-7
CATRRAPAGYEQYF
TGTGCCACCCGACGGGCCCCCGCAGGGTACGAGCAGTACTTC
>TRBD2|NA|TRBV6-6|TRBJ2-7
CASTLETGGWYEQYF
TGTGCCAGCACCCTTGAGACGGGGGGGTGGTACGAGCAGTACTTC
>TRBD1|NA|TRBV2|TRBJ1-4
CASRLGTGRGEKLFF
TGTGCCAGCAGGTTGGGGACAGGGCGGGGAGAAAAACTGTTTTTT
>NA|NA|TRBV27|TRBJ2-7
CASSIRRVDSHEQYF
TGTGCCAGCAGCATACGACGTGTGGACAGTCACGAGCAGTACTTC
>NA|few|TRBV5-1|TRBJ1-2
CASSLGDYGYTF
TGCGCCAGCAGCTTGGGGGACTATGGCTACACCTTC
>TRBD1|once|TRBV11-2|TRBJ2-5
CASSLGLGTGYRQETQYF
TGTGCCAGCAGCTTGGGTTTGGGGACAGGCTACCGACAAGAGACCCAGTACTTC
>TRBD1|NA|TRBV6-1|TRBJ2-7
CASSAGQGNGYEQYF
TGTGCCAGCAGTGCCGGACAGGGGAATGGGTACGAGCAGTACTTC
>TRBD2|NA|TRBV7-2|TRBJ2-1
CASSTRTSGSFGNEQFF
TGTGCCAGCAGCACCCGGACTAGCGGGAGCTTCGGGAATGAGCAGTTCTTC
>NA|NA|TRBV2|TRBJ2-2
CASSEEASTGELFF
TGTGCCAGCAGTGAGGAGGCTAGCACCGGGGAGCTGTTTTTT
>NA|NA|TRBV2|TRBJ1-2
CASLQGAYGYTF
TGTGCCAGCCTTCAGGGAGCCTATGGCTACACCTTC
>TRBD2|NA|TRBV11-2|TRBJ2-7
CASSLALAGAYEQYF
TGTGCCAGCAGCTTAGCTCTAGCGGGGGCCTACGAGCAGTACTTC
>NA|NA|TRBV14|TRBJ2-7
CASSQGSYSYEQYF
TGTGCCAGCAGCCAAGGCTCATACTCCTACGAGCAGTACTTC
>NA|NA|TRBV28|TRBJ1-2
CASSPTGYYGYTF
TGTGCCAGCAGTCCCACAGGGTACTATGGCTACACCTTC
>TRBD1|once|TRBV5-4|TRBJ2-5
CASSLATGDLGETQYF
TGTGCCAGCAGCTTGGCGACAGGGGATTTAGGAGAGACCCAGTACTTC
>TRBD1|NA|TRBV28|TRBJ1-5
CASSTRQGGSNQPQHF
TGTGCCAGCAGTACGCGACAGGGAGGAAGCAATCAGCCCCAGCATTTT
>TRBD1|NA|TRBV30|TRBJ1-1
CAWSDRADTEAFF
TGTGCCTGGAGCGACAGGGCGGACACTGAAGCTTTCTTT
>TRBD1|NA|TRBV4-1|TRBJ1-4
CASSQTGQAVKLFF
TGCGCCAGCAGCCAAACGGGACAGGCTGTAAAACTGTTTTTT
>NA|NA|TRBV9|TRBJ1-4
CASSVSGKNEKLFF
TGTGCCAGCAGCGTCTCCGGGAAGAATGAAAAACTGTTTTTT
>NA|NA|TRBV19|TRBJ1-6
CASSKGRIEDNSPLHF
TGTGCCAGTAGTAAGGGGAGAATAGAGGATAATTCACCCCTCCACTTT
>TRBD2|NA|TRBV7-2|TRBJ2-2
CASSSGLAGQLNTGELFF
TGTGCCAGCAGCTCTGGACTAGCGGGACAGCTTAACACCGGGGAGCTGTTTTTT
>NA|NA|TRBV5-1|TRBJ2-3
CASSSAGAIDTQYF
TGCGCCAGCAGCTCCGCGGGGGCCATAGATACGCAGTATTTT
>NA|once|TRBV11-1|TRBJ2-5
CASSLGTPPETQYF
TGTGCCAGCAGCTTAGGGACTCCACCAGAGACCCAGTACTTC